The rows below give T cell receptor beta chains drawn from one sample of a study of cytomegalovirus exposure and HLA in healthy donors. The protocol was immunoSEQ multiplex PCR, while the TCRdb copy is restricted to in-frame clones and leaves out a portion. The table has roughly 65,000 clones, 92% seen once. Sequenced input: PBMCs. The receptors stem from a man aged 18 to 29 in good health and CMV-seropositive. Both conserved end residues are part of each CDR3. The D gene is left open where the match is weak. Only some rows state a clone size, as once, few, many or a class for expanded clones.

TRBJ2-1 once NA TRBV11-2 TGTGCCAGCAGCCCGCGCCGGGACTGGGCCCAGGTGGGGCAGTTCTTC CASSPRRDWAQVGQFF
TRBJ2-1 NA NA TRBV5-1 TGCGCCAGCAGCTTCGACGGAGATGAGCAGTTCTTC CASSFDGDEQFF
TRBJ1-1 NA TRBD1 TRBV5-1 TGCGCCAGCAGCTCAGAGGGGGCTGGCACTGAAGCTTTCTTT CASSSEGAGTEAFF
TRBJ2-7 NA TRBD1 TRBV27 TGTGCCAGCGCTCTGGGACAGGGGATAGACGAGCAGTACTTC CASALGQGIDEQYF
TRBJ1-3 NA NA TRBV6-5 TGTGCCAGCAGTTACGGGCAGACCTCTGGAAACACCATATATTTT CASSYGQTSGNTIYF
TRBJ2-2 once NA TRBV13 TGTGCCAGCAGTTTGGAGACGAACACCGGGGAGCTGTTTTTT CASSLETNTGELFF
TRBJ2-5 NA TRBD2 TRBV5-6 TGTGCCAGCAGCGGGGGGGGACGCCTGGAAGAGACCCAGTACTTC CASSGGGRLEETQYF
TRBJ2-5 NA TRBD1 TRBV27 TGTGCCAGCAGTTTATTACCAGGGGGCCACGGAGAGACCCAGTACTTC CASSLLPGGHGETQYF
TRBJ2-3 NA NA TRBV5-6 TGTGCCAGCAGCGATTTAGAAGATACGCAGTATTTT CASSDLEDTQYF
TRBJ2-3 NA NA TRBV6-1 TGTGCCAGCAGGGAGGGGTTTTGGCCCACAGATACGCAGTATTTT CASREGFWPTDTQYF
TRBJ2-2 NA NA TRBV28 TGTGCCAGCAGGCTGGACAACCGGAACACCGGGGAGCTGTTTTTT CASRLDNRNTGELFF
TRBJ2-2 NA TRBD2 TRBV6-1 TGTGCCAGCAGTGAGGCGGGAGGGGGCGACGGGGAGCTGTTTTTT CASSEAGGGDGELFF
TRBJ2-7 NA NA TRBV7-2 TGTGCCAGCAGCCTGCGTGTTAAGGGGCCGAGCTCCTACGAGCAGTACTTC CASSLRVKGPSSYEQYF
TRBJ1-4 few TRBD1 TRBV29-1 TGCAGCGTTGAGACGACAGGGAGTGAAAAACTGTTTTTT CSVETTGSEKLFF
TRBJ2-2 once NA TRBV9 TGTGCCAGCAGCGTAGTAAATACACCCAACACCGGGGAGCTGTTTTTT CASSVVNTPNTGELFF
TRBJ2-5 NA TRBD1 TRBV27 TGTGCCAGCAGAGCCCAAAACAGGGGTTTGCGGGAGACCCAGTACTTC CASRAQNRGLRETQYF
TRBJ2-1 NA TRBD2 TRBV7-6 TGTGCCAGCAGCCAGCAAGGATTAGCGGGAGTAGGAAATGAGCAGTTCTTC CASSQQGLAGVGNEQFF
TRBJ1-2 NA TRBD1 TRBV27 TGTGCCAGCAGTCGGGACAGTAGTAACTATGGCTACACCTTC CASSRDSSNYGYTF
TRBJ1-3 NA NA TRBV7-2 TGTGCCAGCAGCGAGATGACGGGCTCTGGAAACACCATATATTTT CASSEMTGSGNTIYF
TRBJ1-2 NA TRBD1 TRBV6-1 TGTGCCAGCAGTGAAGGTCCCAGGGGGGATGGCTACACCTTC CASSEGPRGDGYTF
TRBJ1-1 NA NA TRBV18 TGTGCCAGCTCACCACGCCCCGGGGATGAAACTGAAGCTTTCTTT CASSPRPGDETEAFF
TRBJ2-3 NA TRBD1 TRBV28 TGTGCCAGCAGTTTTGTACAGGGGTTTTCAGATACGCAGTATTTT CASSFVQGFSDTQYF
TRBJ2-3 NA TRBD2 TRBV7-7 TGTGCTAGCAGCCAAGAAGTTGGCGGGAGGGCCCTAGATACGCAGTATTTT CASSQEVGGRALDTQYF
TRBJ2-7 NA NA TRBV27 TGTGCCAGCAGTCTCGACAGGTCCCTCGAGCAGTACTTC CASSLDRSLEQYF
TRBJ2-5 NA NA TRBV15 TGTGCCACCAGCAGAGGTTGGACAGACCAAGAGACCCAGTACTTC CATSRGWTDQETQYF
TRBJ2-3 NA TRBD1 TRBV5-6 TGTGCCAGCAGTTCGGACAGGGATCAGCGTTCAGTTACGCAGTATTTT CASSSDRDQRSVTQYF
TRBJ2-1 NA NA TRBV29-1 TGCAGCGTTGATCCCAAGACAGGTTACAATGAGCAGTTCTTC CSVDPKTGYNEQFF
TRBJ2-5 NA TRBD2 TRBV9 TGTGCCAGCAGCGGCCAACTGGGACTAGCGGGAGGGGAGACCCAGTACTTC CASSGQLGLAGGETQYF
TRBJ2-7 NA TRBD2 TRBV5-1 TGCGCCAGCAGCTCTGGACTAGCGGGAGTAAGCGAGCAGTACTTC CASSSGLAGVSEQYF
TRBJ2-5 NA TRBD1 TRBV6-5 TGTGCCAGCAGGATGACAGGGGAGGAGACCCAGTACTTC CASRMTGEETQYF
TRBJ2-3 NA TRBD1 TRBV7-8 TGTGCCAGCAGCTTAGGTCCCCAGGGGGCAGATACGCAGTATTTT CASSLGPQGADTQYF
TRBJ2-1 NA NA TRBV5-4 TGTGCCAGCAGCAGAGGTGGGGTGTCTAGCTTTGTCCATGAGCAGTTCTTC CASSRGGVSSFVHEQFF
TRBJ2-2 NA NA TRBV28 TGTGCCAGCAGTCGACAGCGGGCCACCGGGGAGCTGTTTTTT CASSRQRATGELFF
TRBJ1-1 NA NA TRBV4-1 TGCGCCAGCAGCCAAGATTCTGTGGGACTCCGGGAGGGCACTGAAGCTTTCTTT CASSQDSVGLREGTEAFF
TRBJ1-1 NA NA TRBV28 TGTGCCAGCAGTCCCGGCCTGACAGGTTTTAACACTGAAGCTTTCTTT CASSPGLTGFNTEAFF
TRBJ2-7 NA TRBD1 TRBV2 TGTGCCAGCAATAAAGACAGGGGGTTGTCCTACGAGCAGTACTTC CASNKDRGLSYEQYF
TRBJ1-2 NA NA TRBV28 TGTGCCAGCAGTCTCCAGGCTGGTGGCTACACCTTC CASSLQAGGYTF
TRBJ1-1 NA NA TRBV7-9 TGTGCCAGCAGCTTCGACCGGGACACTGAAGCTTTCTTT CASSFDRDTEAFF
TRBJ1-1 once NA TRBV28 TGTGCCAGCAGTTCTTTATTCAGGAACACTGAAGCTTTCTTT CASSSLFRNTEAFF
TRBJ1-2 NA TRBD1 TRBV7-9 TGTGCCAGCAGCTTCTGGGACAGGGGGGACGGGGGCTACACCTTC CASSFWDRGDGGYTF
TRBJ2-7 once NA TRBV27 TGTGCCAGCAGTTTGACACTTGGGCCGGTCGAGCAGTACTTC CASSLTLGPVEQYF
TRBJ2-7 NA TRBD1 TRBV4-2 TGTGCCAGCAGCCAAGCGGGACAGGGCTCCTACGAGCAGTACTTC CASSQAGQGSYEQYF
TRBJ1-1 NA NA TRBV19 TGTGCCAGTAGTATTGACGACAGCAGGAACACTGAAGCTTTCTTT CASSIDDSRNTEAFF
TRBJ2-1 NA TRBD1 TRBV28 TGTGCCAGCAGTCCGCTCACAGGGGGCGGGTACAATGAGCAGTTCTTC CASSPLTGGGYNEQFF
TRBJ1-2 NA TRBD1 TRBV7-3 TGTGCCAGCACCGCGGAGCAAAGGGGGCGGCTTAACTATGGCTACACCTTC CASTAEQRGRLNYGYTF
TRBJ2-7 NA TRBD1 TRBV15 TGTGCCACCAGCAGAGAACGGGACAGGGCTCAAGGGGAGCAGTACTTC CATSRERDRAQGEQYF